Below are 32 T cell receptor beta chains sequenced from a single sample in a study of glioma-infiltrating T cells. The iRepertoire nested amplicon-rescue multiplex PCR amplified TCR alpha and beta CDR3s from RNA. MiXCR, run by TCRdb on the multiplex PCR reads, gives a single entry per CDR3 protein. The profile shows around 390,000 distinct CDR3 sequences, 41% of them singletons. Sequencing was performed on glioma tissue, nonneoplastic brain tissue, or PBMCs (not recorded which). All receptors come from a human donor with low-grade glioma or glioblastoma, undergoing nonglioma brain surgery, or in good health (not recorded which).

The count of this clonotype is one. This rearrangement joins TRBV7-2 to TRBJ2-7; TRBD2 matches at 9 bases. After removal of 5 bases from V and 7 bases from J, the junction contained 9 bases not matched to a gene. The CDR3 runs to 14 residues. From germline, CDR1 is SGHTA and CDR2 FQGNSA. CDR3 amino acids: CASSGAGGHGEQYF. CDR3 DNA: TGTGCCAGCAGCGGAGCGGGAGGCCACGGGGAGCAGTACTTC.

This clonotype was counted many times. V is TRBV6-1 and J is TRBJ2-3; 8 positions match TRBD2. CDR1 and CDR2 (germline): MNHNS, SASEGT. CDR3 length: 14 amino acids. J was trimmed by 3 bases and V by 6 bases; bases with no gene match: 5. CDR3 amino acids: CASRRTSLTDTQYF. The CDR3 DNA reads as TGTGCCAGCAGGAGGACTAGCTTAACAGATACGCAGTATTTT.

This chain joins TRBV20-1 and TRBJ2-7, with D perhaps TRBD1 (5 bases). Germline V gene data show CDR1 as DFQATT and CDR2 as SNEGSKA (reference sequence). V lost 6 bases and J 6 bases, leaving 18 bases between the germline ends. The CDR3 runs to 13 residues. Here the CDR3 reads CSAPAQGWPEQYF. CDR3 bases: TGCAGTGCCCCGGCGCAGGGATGGCCCGAGCAGTACTTC.

As regards this clonotype: This is likely a read error, given that the CDR3 carries no conserved phenylalanine or tryptophan at its end. The rearrangement uses TRBV4-3 and TRBJ1-1; D gene uncertain. V lost 0 bases to trimming and J lost 6 bases, with 11 bases between them. Germline CDR1 is LGHNA and CDR2 is YSLEER. The CDR3 extends over 14 amino acids. The CDR3 region has the DNA TGCGCCAGCAGCCAAGAGAAGAGGGCCCCTGAAGCTTTCTCT. This codes for CASSQEKRAPEAFS.

This clonotype was counted at least ten times. The chain has TRBV7-2 and TRBJ2-7; 10 bases fit TRBD1. Germline CDR1 and CDR2: SGHTA and FQGNSA. J lost 7 bases, V lost 6 bases, and 6 bases had no gene match. The CDR3 covers 13 residues. CDR3 sequence reads: CASRRQGAGEQYF. In DNA form, the CDR3 reads TGTGCCAGCAGGAGACAGGGGGCGGGGGAGCAGTACTTC.

In this sample, this clonotype turned up many times. The chain is built from TRBV7-2 and TRBJ1-5; unclear D gene. Germline CDR1 is SGHTA and CDR2 is FQGNSA. This CDR3 has 14 amino acids. With 8 bases removed from V and 9 bases from J, the gap between germline ends came to 20 bases. CDR3 in amino acids: CASRSDPGISPQHF. DNA for the CDR3: TGTGCCAGCCGCAGTGATCCGGGGATCTCGCCCCAGCATTTT.

The rearrangement links TRBV6-1 to TRBJ2-1; 10 bases are shared with TRBD2. Trimming took 0 bases from V and 4 from J; bases not matched to a gene: 6. The CDR3 has 17 residues. Germline lookup yields CDR1 MNHNS and CDR2 SASEGT. The CDR3 region is CASSEASLAGAYNEQFF. CDR3 bases: TGTGCCAGCAGTGAAGCCAGCCTAGCGGGAGCATACAATGAGCAGTTCTTC.

This chain connects TRBV7-2 to TRBJ2-6, with no clear D. In germline, CDR1 is SGHTA, CDR2 FQGNSA. The V end was cut by 5 bases, the J end by 2 bases, with 7 bases between. The CDR3 is 14 amino acids. Here the CDR3 reads CASSPTPGANVLTF. As DNA, the CDR3 is TGTGCCAGCAGCCCGACCCCTGGGGCCAACGTCCTGACTTTC.

The chain uses TRBV7-9 and TRBJ2-7; D is uncertain. CDR3 length: 13 residues. The V gene lost 5 bases and the J gene lost 2 bases, with 10 bases spanning the gap. Germline CDR1 and CDR2: SEHNR and FQNEAQ (reference sequence). CDR3 in amino acids: CASSAPLAYEQYF. The CDR3 nucleotides are TGTGCCAGCAGCGCGCCCCTGGCCTACGAGCAGTACTTC.

The chain links TRBV5-4 to TRBJ1-5, with D possibly TRBD1 on 5 matching bases. V gave up 3 bases and J gave up 7 bases, with 20 bases separating them. The CDR3 is 16 residues long. Germline assignment: CDR1 SGHNT and CDR2 YYREEE (reference sequence). The CDR3 DNA reads as TGTGCCAGCAGCTCGGCAGGCAAGGGACGAGGACAGCCCCAGCATTTT. Translated, it gives CASSSAGKGRGQPQHF.

This clonotype was picked up a small number of times. This chain joins TRBV6-2 or TRBV6-3 and TRBJ2-7; D unresolved. In germline, CDR1 is MNHEY, CDR2 SVGEGT. The length of the CDR3 is 12 residues. The V end was cut by 8 bases, the J end by 0 bases, with 8 bases between. The CDR3 DNA reads TGTGCCAGCTTTAGTTCCTCCTACGAGCAGTACTTC. It yields the protein CASFSSSYEQYF.

V usage is TRBV24-1 and J usage is TRBJ2-5; D is perhaps TRBD2 (5 bases). CDR1 is KGHDR, CDR2 SFDVKD, per germline. This CDR3 region has 14 residues. Trimming shortened V by 7 bases and J by 2 bases, and 13 bases separated the two germline ends. CDR3 nucleotides: TGTGCCACCAGAAAAGGGAGTGAGCAAGAGACCCAGTACTTC. Translating it yields CATRKGSEQETQYF.

The chain carries TRBV11-2 and TRBJ1-2, with 8 nucleotides matching TRBD1. The CDR3 is 19 residues long. V dropped 4 bases and J dropped 2; count of bases not matched to a gene: 18. Germline assignment: CDR1 SGHAT and CDR2 FQNNGV. CDR3 region: CASSYTPVQGEGWNYGYTF. The CDR3 region has the DNA TGTGCCAGCAGCTATACCCCGGTACAGGGGGAAGGATGGAACTATGGCTACACCTTC.

In its sample, this clonotype was seen once. V is TRBV12-3 or TRBV12-4 and J is TRBJ2-5; no reliable D call. V lost 6 bases to trimming and J lost 1 base, with 12 bases between them. CDR3 size: 14 residues. This CDR3 is CASSRAAAQETQYF. The CDR3 DNA reads TGTGCCAGCAGCCGGGCTGCAGCCCAAGAGACCCAGTACTTC.

This clonotype was seen at least ten times. The gene calls are TRBV15 and TRBJ2-1; no reliable D call. In germline, CDR1 is LNHNV, CDR2 YYDKDF (reference sequence). The CDR3 runs 17 residues. V shed 2 bases and J shed 2 bases, with 16 bases lying between them. CDR3 in DNA: TGTGCCACCAGCAGATCCACCTTCGCTGGAACCTACAATGAGCAGTTCTTC. Its protein is CATSRSTFAGTYNEQFF.

This clonotype was observed a few times. This sequence joins TRBV28 and TRBJ2-7, with D perhaps TRBD2 (6 bases). The CDR3 has 12 residues. Trimming left V 8 bases short and J 4 bases short, with 12 bases between. Germline lookup yields CDR1 MDHEN and CDR2 SYDVKM. The CDR3 bases are TGTGCCAGCGTGGGCGGGACGTACGAGCAGTACTTC. Amino acids: CASVGGTYEQYF.

In its sample, this clonotype was seen many times. This rearrangement joins TRBV27 to TRBJ1-2; D is uncertain. The CDR3 totals 17 residues. Germline CDR1 reads MNHEY; CDR2 reads SMNVEV (reference sequence). Deletions cut 0 bases from V and 4 bases from J, with 18 bases between. The CDR3 DNA follows: TGTGCCAGCAGTTTATCAAAAAAGAGAAGTGGGGTCTATGGCTACACCTTC. Translation gives CASSLSKKRSGVYGYTF.

This chain links TRBV30 with TRBJ2-5; D remains unclear. Germline V gives CDR1 GTSNPN, CDR2 SVGIG (reference sequence). V shed 2 bases and J shed 5 bases, with 9 bases lying between them. This CDR3 region has 12 residues. The DNA of the CDR3 is TGTGCCTGGAGTCGGACCGAGGAGACCCAGTACTTC. Protein sequence: CAWSRTEETQYF.

This clonotype was observed at least ten times. The J gene is TRBJ1-5, the V gene TRBV6-5, with no clear D. The CDR3 runs 13 residues. The V gene's germline CDR1 is MNHEY and CDR2 SVGAGI. V was cut by 0 bases and J by 5 bases, with 5 bases left in between. The CDR3 DNA sequence: TGTGCCAGCAGTTACTCGACGGATCAGCCCCAGCATTTT. This translates into CASSYSTDQPQHF.

This chain connects TRBV7-2 to TRBJ2-3, with 7 bases matching TRBD1. The CDR3 length is 16 residues. CDR1 SGHTA and CDR2 FQGNSA come from the germline V gene. Losses at the gene ends were 3 bases for V and 7 bases for J; bases not matched to a gene: 13. CDR3 region: CASSFKPTGRRYTQYF. CDR3 nucleotides: TGTGCCAGCAGCTTCAAGCCGACAGGGCGAAGATATACGCAGTATTTT.

There are many counts of this clonotype. V usage is TRBV6-2 or TRBV6-3 and J usage is TRBJ2-5; D not resolved. The CDR3 contains 16 residues. In germline, CDR1 is MNHEY, CDR2 SVGEGT. Between the trimmed V and J ends, which lost 0 bases and 4 bases, there was a span of 15 bases. CDR3 loop: CASSYSTRPWGETQYF. CDR3 in DNA: TGTGCCAGCAGTTACTCGACACGTCCATGGGGAGAGACCCAGTACTTC.

Remarks on this clonotype: A much larger clone sits a single nucleotide away, making a read error possible. This sequence joins TRBV20-1 and TRBJ2-1; 8 positions match TRBD2. Germline CDR1 DFQATT, CDR2 SNEGSKA (reference sequence). There are 13 residues in the CDR3. The CDR3 DNA is TGCAGTCACCGCCGAGCGGGAGTTAATGAGCAGTCCTTC. Amino acids: CSHRRAGVNEQSF.

In this sample, this clonotype turned up a few times. This chain uses TRBV28 with TRBJ2-1; D may be TRBD1 (6 bases). The CDR3 loop spans 18 amino acids. Germline V lookup: CDR1 MDHEN, CDR2 SYDVKM. Trimming shortened V by 1 base and J by 2 bases, and 18 bases separated the two germline ends. CDR3 DNA: TGTGCCAGCAGTTTATCACCCCGCAGCAGGGGCCCCTACAATGAGCAGTTCTTC. Its protein is CASSLSPRSRGPYNEQFF.

This clonotype was detected only a few times. V and J are TRBV7-2 and TRBJ1-1, with D tentatively TRBD1 (6 bases). Per germline, CDR1 SGHTA and CDR2 FQGNSA. Between the trimmed V and J ends, which lost 5 bases and 9 bases, there was a span of 13 bases. The CDR3 length is 12 residues. This CDR3 is CASSIPGGKAFF. The CDR3 bases are TGTGCCAGCAGCATCCCGGGGGGCAAAGCTTTCTTT.

The CDR3 here is CASSSGFGVETRYF. For the CDR3, the DNA is TGTGCCAGCAGTTCGGGGTTTGGAGTGGAGACCCGGTACTTC. The chain joins TRBV28 to TRBJ2-7; D is possibly TRBD2 (5 bases). V was trimmed by 4 bases and J by 12 bases, leaving 22 bases between them. The V gene's germline CDR1 is MDHEN and CDR2 SYDVKM. This CDR3 has 14 residues.

This clonotype has only a few counts. The chain combines TRBV7-9 with TRBJ2-5; tentative D call: TRBD2 (6 bases). Germline V lookup: CDR1 SEHNR, CDR2 FQNEAQ (reference sequence). The CDR3 contains 14 residues. V was clipped by 1 base and J by 3 bases, with 9 bases between them. CDR3 nucleotides: TGTGCCAGCAGCTTAGGCTGGAGGGAAGAGACCCAGTACTTC. Its protein is CASSLGWREETQYF.

This clonotype has a count of ten or more. This rearrangement joins TRBV7-2 to TRBJ1-3; D remains ambiguous. Germline CDR1 reads SGHTA; CDR2 reads FQGNSA. The CDR3 sequence is 14 residues long. V lost 5 bases and J 1 base, leaving 9 bases between the germline ends. The CDR3 DNA follows: TGTGCCAGCAGCCCCCAGCGTTCTGGAAACACCATATATTTT. As protein: CASSPQRSGNTIYF.

The chain carries TRBV7-9 and TRBJ2-1; 9 nucleotides line up with TRBD1. Trimming took 3 bases from V and 4 from J; bases not matched to a gene: 10. This CDR3 region has 17 residues. Germline V lookup: CDR1 SEHNR, CDR2 FQNEAQ (reference sequence). The CDR3 DNA follows: TGTGCCAGCAGCTTGCACTGGACCGGGACAGGGTACAATGAGCAGTTCTTC. Amino acid sequence: CASSLHWTGTGYNEQFF.

In regard to this clonotype: A much larger clone differs from this one at a single base, so this may be a read error. This chain links TRBV20-1 with TRBJ1-1; D unresolved. CDR3 length: 12 amino acids. Per the germline V gene, CDR1 is DFQATT and CDR2 is SNEGSKA (reference sequence). V was clipped by 8 bases and J by 0 bases, with 10 bases between them. This CDR3 is CSSLIMNTEAFF. CDR3 nucleotide sequence: TGCAGTTCATTAATCATGAACACTGAAGCTTTCTTT.

This clonotype was detected many times. The V and J genes are TRBV20-1 and TRBJ1-1, with 7 bases that match TRBD1. V shed 2 bases and J 1 base; nucleotides not matched to a gene: 4. The CDR3 has 14 amino acids. Germline assignment: CDR1 DFQATT and CDR2 SNEGSKA (reference sequence). The CDR3 DNA is TGCAGTGCTAGAAGACAGGGTAGGAACACTGAAGCTTTCTTT. This gives the protein CSARRQGRNTEAFF.

The chain is built from TRBV20-1 and TRBJ2-3; no reliable D call. The CDR3 covers 15 residues. CDR1 DFQATT and CDR2 SNEGSKA come from the germline V gene (reference sequence). Trimming pared 1 base from V and 0 bases from J, leaving 11 bases between. CDR3 loop: CSARGAWISTDTQYF. The CDR3, as DNA: TGCAGTGCTAGAGGCGCCTGGATTAGCACAGATACGCAGTATTTT.

The V and J genes are TRBV18 and TRBJ2-1; no clear D gene. This CDR3 is 13 amino acids long. The germline V and J ends were trimmed by 6 bases and 4 bases, with 10 bases remaining between them. The V gene's germline CDR1 is KGHSH and CDR2 LQKENI. CDR3: CASSRTVYNEQFF. In nucleotides, the CDR3 is TGTGCCAGCTCCCGGACGGTTTACAATGAGCAGTTCTTC.